The 11 T cell receptor beta chains below come from one sample, sequenced in a study of T cell clones after liver transplantation. Method: immunoSEQ multiplex PCR; TCRdb's copy keeps in-frame clones and lacks some. This table has around 76,000 clones, about 80% appearing once. The material was CD4+ T cells from blood, obtained 12 months after liver transplant. The receptors were sampled from a human patient who received a liver transplant. A subset of T cells may come from the graft donor.

In its sample, this clone was seen a few times. V gene TRBV18 combines with J gene TRBJ2-7; D might be TRBD1 (5 bases). Germline CDR1 KGHSH, CDR2 LQKENI. The V gene lost 3 bases and the J gene lost 3 bases, with 6 bases spanning the gap. This CDR3 region has 12 residues. The CDR3 DNA follows: TGTGCCAGCTCACCGGACAACTACGAGCAGTACTTC. It is translated as CASSPDNYEQYF.

For this clone: The same CDR3 is also encoded by other DNA sequences in this sample. The chain links TRBV18 to TRBJ1-3; D perhaps matches TRBD1 (5 bases). The CDR3 is made up of 16 amino acids. The germline V and J ends were trimmed by 3 bases and 0 bases, with 12 bases remaining between them. Germline V gene lookup returns CDR1 KGHSH and CDR2 LQKENI. The CDR3 region has the DNA TGTGCCAGCTCACCCAGGGTTGCGGACTCTGGAAACACCATATATTTT. This codes for CASSPRVADSGNTIYF.

The chain has TRBV15 and TRBJ2-7; TRBD2 is a possible D gene (5 bases). Germline V gives CDR1 LNHNV, CDR2 YYDKDF (reference sequence). There are 16 residues in the CDR3. The V end lost 0 bases, the J end lost 2 bases, and 14 bases lay between the germline ends. DNA for the CDR3: TGTGCCACCAGCAGAGATCGGGGAGATTTACCCTACGAGCAGTACTTC. Translation gives CATSRDRGDLPYEQYF. Full variable domain (rest looked up from reference TRBV15 and TRBJ2-7): DAMVIQNPRYQVTQFGKPVTLSCSQTLNHNVMYWYQQKSSQAPKLLFHYYDKDFNNEADTPDNFQSRRPNTSFCFLDIRSPGLGDTAMYLCATSRDRGDLPYEQYFGPGTRLTVT.

The chain joins TRBV28 to TRBJ2-5; 8 nucleotides align to TRBD1. The CDR3 totals 15 residues. The V gene end was trimmed by 2 bases and the J gene end by 3 bases; junction bases not matched to a gene: 5. The germline V gene encodes CDR1 MDHEN and CDR2 SYDVKM. The CDR3 DNA sequence: TGTGCCAGCAGTTTAAGACCGGACAGGGAAGAGACCCAGTACTTC. It is translated as CASSLRPDREETQYF.

The chain links TRBV5-1 to TRBJ2-3, with TRBD1 matching 7 bases. Looked up from germline, CDR1 is SGHRS and CDR2 is YFSETQ. The CDR3 totals 15 residues. Trimming cost V 3 bases and J 0 bases; bases outside gene matches: 4. CDR3 in DNA: TGCGCCAGCAGCTCCTACAGGGGCAGCACAGATACGCAGTATTTT. Translation gives CASSSYRGSTDTQYF.

The chain employs TRBV7-2 and TRBJ1-5, with D possibly matching TRBD1 (6 bases). The CDR3 is 14 residues long. CDR1 is SGHTA, CDR2 FQGNSA, per germline. V lost 5 bases and J 5 bases, leaving 13 bases between the germline ends. The DNA for the CDR3 is TGTGCCAGCAGCCCCTGGACAGCCGATCAGCCCCAGCATTTT. Encoded protein: CASSPWTADQPQHF.

V is TRBV10-3 and J is TRBJ2-3; 7 nucleotides match TRBD2. Trimming removed 10 bases from V and 6 bases from J; junction bases left unmatched: 10. The CDR3 totals 13 residues. The germline CDR1 and CDR2 sequences are ENHRY and SYGVKD. The CDR3 region is CATGAGISDTQYF. CDR3 coding DNA: TGTGCCACGGGAGCGGGAATTTCCGATACGCAGTATTTT.

The rearrangement joins TRBV28 to TRBJ1-2; 7 bases line up with TRBD1. The V gene's germline CDR1 is MDHEN and CDR2 SYDVKM. This CDR3 comprises 16 residues. Trimming at V came to 4 bases and at J to 4 bases, leaving 12 bases not matched to a gene. The CDR3 nucleotides are TGTGCCAGCAGTTCCCCAGTCGACAGGGTCTCCTATGGCTACACCTTC. Translated: CASSSPVDRVSYGYTF.

This clone was observed once. The chain couples TRBV27 to TRBJ2-7; possible D gene TRBD1, 6 bases. Per germline, CDR1 MNHEY and CDR2 SMNVEV (reference sequence). V was pared by 6 bases and J by 2 bases, with 14 bases between. CDR3 length equals 14 residues. As DNA, the CDR3 is TGTGCCAGCAGCCTACAGGGATCGACCTACGAGCAGTACTTC. Its protein is CASSLQGSTYEQYF.

The chain is built from TRBV28 and TRBJ1-2; weak D call: TRBD1 (5 bases). The CDR3 loop spans 12 amino acids. Trimming cost V 4 bases and J 8 bases, with 11 bases left between them. Germline lookup yields CDR1 MDHEN and CDR2 SYDVKM. In DNA form, the CDR3 reads TGTGCCAGCAGTTCCAGGGTGCGGGGCTACACCTTC. Residues: CASSSRVRGYTF.

This clone has only one observation. The chain combines TRBV5-6 with TRBJ2-6; possible D gene TRBD2, 6 bases. Trimming stripped 4 bases from V and 0 bases from J, with 17 bases between. The CDR3 loop spans 18 amino acids. Germline CDR1 and CDR2: SGHDT and YYEEEE. This CDR3 reads CASSAMRGLDSGANVLTF. The DNA for the CDR3 is TGTGCCAGCAGCGCTATGCGGGGCCTCGACTCTGGGGCCAACGTCCTGACTTTC.